This TCR beta chain was captured in a study of a mutant IDH1 vaccine in newly diagnosed glioma. Study summary: Treated patients had a mean age of 40.4 years and a 62.5% male, 37.5% female split.

This clone ranks as medium-sized. Sequencing was performed with immunoSEQ multiplex PCR; in TCRdb, only in-frame clones are kept and a portion is missing. The repertoire consists of 85,000 to 100,000 clones, with around three quarters occurring once and the leading ten covering 6% to 8%. Time point indicated: baseline, week 1 (first vaccination visit). Treatment described: pre-vaccination baseline after standard-of-care therapy. The CDR3 contains 12 residues. The germline V gene encodes CDR1 LGHNA and CDR2 YSLEER. V lost 1 base and J lost 9, with 7 bases in between. This sample comprised PBMCs, obtained from a glioma patient treated with radiotherapy, temozolomide or both. The sequence came from a man aged 40-49 years with glioma. The chain uses TRBV4-3 and TRBJ2-1; D uncertain. The chain's CDR3 is CASSQAKAEQFF. In nucleotides, the CDR3 is TGCGCCAGCAGCCAAGCTAAGGCTGAGCAGTTCTTC.